The sequence of this TCR beta chain was determined in a study of shared clonotypes between healthy human individuals. Study results and caveats: Among donors, clonotype sharing was expected to be affected by sequencing depth. Collection of samples was limited to blood; tissue repertoires likely differ.

The germline CDR1 and CDR2 sequences are MDHEN and SYDVKM. V was clipped by 3 bases and J by 1 base, with 5 bases between them. This CDR3 has 13 residues. On this clone: Its target is unknown. Other DNA sequences in the sample encode the same CDR3.

Assay used: immunoSEQ multiplex PCR; TCRdb lists only in-frame clones, some missing. The sample lists 600,000 to 750,000 clones, 60% to 80% occurring once. The TCR comes from a woman aged 30 to 39 in good health. The sample was memory CD4+ T cells sorted from blood. Subset indicated: CD45RA-negative fraction. The V and J genes are TRBV28 and TRBJ2-3; D ambiguous. CDR3 loop: CASSLSGTDTQYF. CDR3 nucleotide sequence: TGTGCCAGCAGTTTGTCGGGCACAGATACGCAGTATTTT.